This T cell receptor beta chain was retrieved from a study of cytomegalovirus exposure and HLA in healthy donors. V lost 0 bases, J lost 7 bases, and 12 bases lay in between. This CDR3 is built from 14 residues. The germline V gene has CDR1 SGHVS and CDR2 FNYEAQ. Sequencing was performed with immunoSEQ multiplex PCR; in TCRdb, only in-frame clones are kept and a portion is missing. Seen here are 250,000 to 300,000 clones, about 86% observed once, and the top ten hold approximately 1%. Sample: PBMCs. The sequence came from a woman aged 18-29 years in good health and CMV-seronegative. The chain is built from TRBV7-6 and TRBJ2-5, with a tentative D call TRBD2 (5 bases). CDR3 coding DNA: TGTGCCAGCAGCTTAGCCCAGGAGGACGGGACCCAGTACTTC. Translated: CASSLAQEDGTQYF.